The text below deals with one T cell receptor beta chain. Its antigen specificity is not known. Base quality data are lacking; no much larger clone is found one base away. The sample has other DNA sequences that encode this CDR3 too. Using the deep immunoSEQ assay, multiplex PCR amplified TCR CDR3 regions from genomic DNA. Extracted genomic DNA from each cell subset was distributed evenly across all wells of several immunoSEQ 96-well plates, and each plate was treated as a replicate. For sorted subsets, each replicate PCR was loaded with around 200 ng genomic DNA, equivalent to 25,000 to 30,000 T cell genomes. Purified libraries were measured with a Qubit 3.0 fluorometer, size-checked on a Bioanalyzer 2100, and measured again with the KAPA Library Quantification kit. Every immunoSEQ 96-well plate was sequenced on a dedicated single-read 150-cycle Illumina NextSeq 550 flow cell. On the authors' methods: Because the immunoSEQ output included only junctional sequences and no quality scores, the filtering could not be the same as the filtering used for full-length reads. To assign V/J genes and CDR3, sequences were annotated using PyIR, a Python wrapper for IgBLAST v1.9, with IMGT germline references. Reads were filtered out if the reads had weak V/J assignments (E-value above 1e-6), no CDR3, stop codons, out-of-frame junctions, or ambiguous translated residues. V3J clonotypes were defined as sequences sharing the same inferred V gene, J gene, and CDR3 amino acid sequence. To compute the percentage overlap between repertoires, the number of shared unique clonotypes was divided by the size of the smaller repertoire. Repertoire richness was assessed with RTK rarefaction, the Chao1 estimator, and Recon v2.1 estimates of unobserved clonotypes. Generation probabilities were computed with OLGA for all TCRbeta clonotypes obtained by the gDNA method from a few donors. Drawn from immuneACCESS, this table holds only the in-frame rearrangements with V and J called that TCRdb kept. Clones are partly lost; checked studies trace under half to an unresolved V gene and leave the rest unexplained. V and J calls and clone size follow that table, whereas D and trimming were derived from the DNA. This sample is represented by 950,000 to 1,100,000 clones; approximately 78% of them were singletons. Jointly, the top ten make up 0.6% to 0.75% of the sample.

These data belong to a study of shared clonotypes between healthy human individuals (dated by TCRdb to 2020 to 2021). Regarding the complete study: A couple of women and a few men aged 18 to 49 years were included in the cohort. For each donor, three plates each were used for CD4 naive and CD4 memory, two plates were used for CD8 naive, and one plate was used for CD8 memory. Blood TCR repertoires of roughly five healthy adults were deeply sequenced to estimate repertoire size and the extent of clonotype sharing between individuals. To increase sequencing depth and limit assay-specific biases, TCR repertoire library preparation and sequencing were carried out by different laboratories using diverse techniques. Leukapheresis yielded between about 0.85 and 10 billion PBMCs per donor. Study-level results and caveats: Roughly 5% of naive CD4, roughly 3.5% of naive CD8, approximately 2% of memory CD4, and around 0.4% of memory CD8 clonotypes were shared across several donors. Even with the large sequencing depth, rarefaction of the sorted-subset datasets indicated that sequencing was incomplete. Pairwise subsampling indicated that sequencing depth was expected to affect the degree of clonotype sharing among donors. Sampling was restricted to blood, and TCR repertoires in tissue are likely to differ from TCR repertoires in blood. Higher generation probabilities were observed for clonotypes shared by all four sorted-subset donors than for non-shared clonotypes. The small number of donors limited the genetic and exposure-history diversity represented. Naive subsets generally had larger estimated clonotype richness than memory subsets.

Looking up the germline V gene yields CDR1 SGHRS and CDR2 YFSETQ. The CDR3 runs 14 residues from the cysteine to the phenylalanine. Only CDR3 DNA remains: 42 bases, in frame from the first base. V is cut by 3 bases and J by 0 bases, and the space between the germline ends is 10 bases. The donors were healthy, HIV-negative adults with no recently reported acute infections or vaccinations. All donors were Caucasian adults living in Nashville, Tennessee, USA. CD4+ T cells were enriched by magnetic negative selection, after which naive cells were positively selected on CD45RA and the negative fraction was taken as the memory subset. Blood was obtained by leukapheresis, after which PBMCs were separated by Ficoll-Histopaque density gradient centrifugation and cryopreserved in liquid nitrogen vapor phase. Analytical flow cytometry was used to check the purity and quantity of each magnetically sorted T cell population. From each sorted fraction, genomic DNA was isolated and quantified by UV absorbance on a Nanodrop 2000c.

Material for sequencing was memory CD4+ T cells from PBMCs. In the paper's terms, the cell subset or site label means: CD45RA-negative fraction. The sequence was obtained from a man between 18 and 35 years old in good health. Some clones in this sample may be carry-over from other donors' samples. The chain links TRBV5-1 with TRBJ2-7, with no reliable assignment of the D segment. The DNA sequence reads TGCGCCAGCAGCTCCTGGACCGGCTCCTACGAGCAGTACTTC. Translated, it reads CASSSWTGSYEQYF.